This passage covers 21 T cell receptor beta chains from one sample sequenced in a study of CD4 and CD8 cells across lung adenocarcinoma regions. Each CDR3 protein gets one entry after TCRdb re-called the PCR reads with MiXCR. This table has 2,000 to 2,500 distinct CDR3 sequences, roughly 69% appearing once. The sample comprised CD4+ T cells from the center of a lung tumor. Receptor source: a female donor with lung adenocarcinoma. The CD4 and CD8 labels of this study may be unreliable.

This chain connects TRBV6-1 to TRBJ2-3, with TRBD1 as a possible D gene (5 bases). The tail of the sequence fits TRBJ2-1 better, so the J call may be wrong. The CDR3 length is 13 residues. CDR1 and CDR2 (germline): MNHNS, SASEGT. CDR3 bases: TGTGCCAGCAGCCCCCTAAGGGGCGATGAGCAGTTCTTC. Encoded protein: CASSPLRGDEQFF.

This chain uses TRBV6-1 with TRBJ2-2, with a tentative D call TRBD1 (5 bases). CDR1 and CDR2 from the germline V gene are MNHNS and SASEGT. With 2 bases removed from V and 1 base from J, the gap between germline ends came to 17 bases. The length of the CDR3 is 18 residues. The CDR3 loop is CASSERLPGIGNTGELFF. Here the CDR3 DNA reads TGTGCCAGCAGTGAACGCCTCCCAGGGATAGGGAACACCGGGGAGCTGTTTTTT.

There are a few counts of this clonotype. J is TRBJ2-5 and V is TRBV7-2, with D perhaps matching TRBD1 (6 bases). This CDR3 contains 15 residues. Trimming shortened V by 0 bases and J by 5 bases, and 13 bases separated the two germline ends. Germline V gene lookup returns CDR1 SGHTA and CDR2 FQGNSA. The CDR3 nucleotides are TGTGCCAGCAGCTTAGCGGGGGCTAATGGGGAGACCCAGTACTTC. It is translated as CASSLAGANGETQYF.

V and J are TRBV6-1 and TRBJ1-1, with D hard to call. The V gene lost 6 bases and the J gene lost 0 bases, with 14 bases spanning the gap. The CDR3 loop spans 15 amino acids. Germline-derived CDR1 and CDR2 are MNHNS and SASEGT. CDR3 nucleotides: TGTGCCAGCAGAATCGATGGACGGGTGAACACTGAAGCTTTCTTT. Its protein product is CASRIDGRVNTEAFF.

CDR3 region: CASRAGTGIHGYTF. The CDR3 coding sequence is TGTGCCAGCAGAGCCGGGACAGGGATACACGGCTACACCTTC. The chain joins TRBV6-1 to TRBJ1-2; 9 bases agree with TRBD1. The CDR3 is 14 residues long. V was pared by 6 bases and J by 8 bases, with 10 bases of the junction left unmatched. CDR1 and CDR2 from the germline V gene are MNHNS and SASEGT.

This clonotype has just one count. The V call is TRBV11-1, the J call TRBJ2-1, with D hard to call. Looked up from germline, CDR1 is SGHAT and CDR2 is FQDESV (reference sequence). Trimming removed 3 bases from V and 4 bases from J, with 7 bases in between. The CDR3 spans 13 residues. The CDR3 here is CASSFTQYNEQFF. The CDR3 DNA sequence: TGTGCCAGCAGCTTTACACAGTACAATGAGCAGTTCTTC.

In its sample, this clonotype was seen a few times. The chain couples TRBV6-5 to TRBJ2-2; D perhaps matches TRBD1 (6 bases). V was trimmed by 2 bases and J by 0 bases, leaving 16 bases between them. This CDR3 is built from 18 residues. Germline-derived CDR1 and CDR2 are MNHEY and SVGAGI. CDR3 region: CASSYIQGTVANTGELFF. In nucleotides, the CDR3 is TGTGCCAGCAGTTACATACAGGGCACGGTGGCGAACACCGGGGAGCTGTTTTTT.

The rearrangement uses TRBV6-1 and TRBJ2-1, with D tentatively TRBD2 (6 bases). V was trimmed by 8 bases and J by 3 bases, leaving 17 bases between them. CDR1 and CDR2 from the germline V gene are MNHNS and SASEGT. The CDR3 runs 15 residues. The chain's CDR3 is CASLTGTPIYNEQFF. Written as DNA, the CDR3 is TGTGCCAGCCTTACCGGGACTCCCATCTACAATGAGCAGTTCTTC.

As DNA, the CDR3 is TGTGCCAGCAGTTCGCGGTACTCCTACGAGCAGTACTTC. As protein: CASSSRYSYEQYF. The V call is TRBV27, the J call TRBJ2-7; D uncertain. The CDR3 runs 13 residues. V shed 4 bases and J shed 0 bases, with 7 bases lying between them. The germline gives CDR1 MNHEY, CDR2 SMNVEV (reference sequence).

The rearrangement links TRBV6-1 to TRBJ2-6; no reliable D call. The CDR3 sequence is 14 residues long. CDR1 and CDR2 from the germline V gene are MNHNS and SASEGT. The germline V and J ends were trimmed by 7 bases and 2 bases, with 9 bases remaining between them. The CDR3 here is CASTRLTGANVLTF. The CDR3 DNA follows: TGTGCCAGCACTAGGCTCACTGGGGCCAACGTCCTGACTTTC.

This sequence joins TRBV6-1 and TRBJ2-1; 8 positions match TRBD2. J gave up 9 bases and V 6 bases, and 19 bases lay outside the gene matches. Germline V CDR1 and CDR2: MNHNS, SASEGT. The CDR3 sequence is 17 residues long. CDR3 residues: CASRALGTSGARSEQFF. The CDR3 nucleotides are TGTGCCAGCAGGGCTCTAGGGACTAGTGGGGCCCGGAGTGAGCAGTTCTTC.

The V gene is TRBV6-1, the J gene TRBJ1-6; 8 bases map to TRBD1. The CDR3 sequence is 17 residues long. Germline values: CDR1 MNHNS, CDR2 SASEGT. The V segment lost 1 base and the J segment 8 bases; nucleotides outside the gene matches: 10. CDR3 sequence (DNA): TGTGCCAGCAGTGAAGGTAGAATGAGGACAGGGTATTCACCCCTCCACTTT. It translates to CASSEGRMRTGYSPLHF.

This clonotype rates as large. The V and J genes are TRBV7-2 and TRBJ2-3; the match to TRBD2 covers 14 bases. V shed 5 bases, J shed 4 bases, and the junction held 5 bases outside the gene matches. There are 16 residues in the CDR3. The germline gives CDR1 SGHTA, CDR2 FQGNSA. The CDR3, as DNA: TGTGCCAGCAGCACGGGACTAGCGGGAGTTGCAGATACGCAGTATTTT. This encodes CASSTGLAGVADTQYF.

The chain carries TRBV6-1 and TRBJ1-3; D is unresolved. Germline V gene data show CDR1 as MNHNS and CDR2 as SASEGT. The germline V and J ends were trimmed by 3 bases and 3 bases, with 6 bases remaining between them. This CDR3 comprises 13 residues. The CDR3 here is CASSENFGNTIYF. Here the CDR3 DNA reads TGTGCCAGCAGTGAGAATTTTGGAAACACCATATATTTT.

In DNA form, the CDR3 reads TGTGCCAGCAGCACCCTTCGATACAATGAGCAGTTCTTC. Protein sequence: CASSTLRYNEQFF. The rearrangement joins TRBV7-2 to TRBJ2-1; no reliable D call. This CDR3 contains 13 residues. The V end was cut by 5 bases, the J end by 4 bases, with 9 bases between. Germline V gene data show CDR1 as SGHTA and CDR2 as FQGNSA.

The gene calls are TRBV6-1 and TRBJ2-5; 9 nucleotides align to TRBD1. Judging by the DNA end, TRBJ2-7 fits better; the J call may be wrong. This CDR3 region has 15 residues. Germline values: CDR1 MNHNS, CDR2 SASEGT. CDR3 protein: CASRSGTGPTYEQYF. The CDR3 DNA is TGTGCCAGCAGATCCGGGACAGGGCCTACCTACGAGCAGTACTTC.

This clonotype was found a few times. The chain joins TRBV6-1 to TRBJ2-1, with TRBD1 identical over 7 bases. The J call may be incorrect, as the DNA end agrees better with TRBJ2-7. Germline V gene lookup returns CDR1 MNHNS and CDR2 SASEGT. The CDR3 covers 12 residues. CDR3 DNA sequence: TGTGCCAGCACCGACAGGGTGTACGAGCAGTACTTC. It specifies CASTDRVYEQYF.

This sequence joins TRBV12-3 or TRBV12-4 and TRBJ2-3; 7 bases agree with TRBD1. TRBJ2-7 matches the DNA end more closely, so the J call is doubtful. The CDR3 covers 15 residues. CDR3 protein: CASSSGGTDSYEQYF. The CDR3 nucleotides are TGTGCCAGCAGTAGCGGTGGGACAGACTCCTACGAGCAGTACTTC.

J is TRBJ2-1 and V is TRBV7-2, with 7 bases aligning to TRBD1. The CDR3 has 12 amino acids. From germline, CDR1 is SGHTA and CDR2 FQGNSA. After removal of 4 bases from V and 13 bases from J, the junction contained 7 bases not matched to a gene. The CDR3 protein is CASSYNRGRQFF. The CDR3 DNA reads TGTGCCAGCAGCTATAACAGGGGACGCCAGTTCTTC.

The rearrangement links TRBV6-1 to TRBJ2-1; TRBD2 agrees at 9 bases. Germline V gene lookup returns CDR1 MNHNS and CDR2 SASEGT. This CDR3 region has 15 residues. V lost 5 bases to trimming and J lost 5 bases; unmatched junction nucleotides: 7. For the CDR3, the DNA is TGTGCCAGCAGTCCCCCTAGCGGGAAGGACAATGAGCAGTTCTTC. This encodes CASSPPSGKDNEQFF.

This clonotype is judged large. CDR3 DNA: TGTGCCAGCAGTGACTTAGCGGGAGCCGGGGAGCTGTTTTTT. Translation gives CASSDLAGAGELFF. The rearrangement links TRBV6-4 to TRBJ2-2; 9 nucleotides match TRBD2. Unmatched junction bases numbered 0, after V lost 1 base and J lost 6 bases. This CDR3 has 14 residues. Germline V CDR1 and CDR2: MRHNA, SNTAGT.